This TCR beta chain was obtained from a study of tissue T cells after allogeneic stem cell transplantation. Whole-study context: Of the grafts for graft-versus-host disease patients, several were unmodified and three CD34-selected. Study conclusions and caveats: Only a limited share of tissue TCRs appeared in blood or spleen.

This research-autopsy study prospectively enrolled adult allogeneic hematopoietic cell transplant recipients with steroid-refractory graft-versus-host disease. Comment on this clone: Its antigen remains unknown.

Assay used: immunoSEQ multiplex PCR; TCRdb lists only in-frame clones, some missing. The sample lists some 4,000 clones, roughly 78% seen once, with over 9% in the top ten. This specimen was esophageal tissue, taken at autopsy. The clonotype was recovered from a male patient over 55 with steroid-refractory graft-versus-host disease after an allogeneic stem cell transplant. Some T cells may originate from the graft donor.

CDR3 sequence: CSARGSYEQYF. CDR3 DNA: TGCAGCGCCAGGGGATCCTACGAGCAGTACTTC. The chain couples TRBV29-1 to TRBJ2-7; D may be TRBD1 (6 bases). The CDR3 length is 11 residues. Germline values: CDR1 SQVTM, CDR2 ANQGSEA. Deletions cut 7 bases from V and 1 base from J, with 8 bases between.